This T cell receptor beta chain comes out of a study of neoadjuvant anti-PD-1 for oral cavity cancer. Time point defined: after neoadjuvant nivolumab, at surgical resection. Deletions cut 7 bases from V and 0 bases from J, with 6 bases between. The CDR3 loop spans 12 amino acids. Looked up from germline, CDR1 is SGHRS and CDR2 is YFSETQ. Assay: immunoSEQ multiplex PCR; the TCRdb copy retains only in-frame clones and omits some. The sample gives tens of thousands of clones, approximately 81% of which show up once; approximately 3% is in the top ten. The sample consisted of PBMCs, taken after nivolumab (anti-PD-1) treatment. The source is a person aged 35-80 years with oral cavity squamous cell carcinoma. The chain recombines TRBV5-1 with TRBJ2-3, with D unresolved. CDR3 protein: CASGDSTDTQYF. The CDR3 nucleotides are TGCGCCAGCGGGGATAGCACAGATACGCAGTATTTT.